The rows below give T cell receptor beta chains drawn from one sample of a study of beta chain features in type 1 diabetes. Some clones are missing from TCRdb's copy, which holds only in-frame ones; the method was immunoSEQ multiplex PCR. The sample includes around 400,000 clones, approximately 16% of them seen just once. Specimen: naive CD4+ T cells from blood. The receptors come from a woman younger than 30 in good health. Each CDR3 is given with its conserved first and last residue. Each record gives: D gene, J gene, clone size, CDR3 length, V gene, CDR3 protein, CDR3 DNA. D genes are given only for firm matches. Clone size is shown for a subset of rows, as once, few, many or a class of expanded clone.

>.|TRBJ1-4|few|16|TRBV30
CAWNVLGARTNEKLFF
TGTGCCTGGAACGTCTTGGGGGCGCGAACTAATGAAAAACTGTTTTTT
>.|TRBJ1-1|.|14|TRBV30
CAWSWSGMNTEAFF
TGTGCCTGGAGTTGGAGCGGGATGAACACTGAAGCTTTCTTT
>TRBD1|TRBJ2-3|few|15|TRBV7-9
CASSRTGVSTDTQYF
TGTGCCAGCAGCCGGACAGGAGTCAGCACAGATACGCAGTATTTT
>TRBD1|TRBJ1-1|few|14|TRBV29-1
CSVEGGQGWTEAFF
TGCAGCGTTGAAGGGGGACAGGGGTGGACTGAAGCTTTCTTT
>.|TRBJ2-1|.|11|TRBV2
CASLNRVEQFF
TGTGCCAGCCTCAACAGGGTTGAGCAGTTCTTC
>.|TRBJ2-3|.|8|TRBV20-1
CRPRNQYF
TGCAGGCCCAGGAATCAGTATTTT
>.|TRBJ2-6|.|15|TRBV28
CASSSRKAGANVLTF
TGTGCCAGCAGTAGTCGCAAAGCGGGGGCCAACGTCCTGACTTTC
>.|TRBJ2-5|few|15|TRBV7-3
CASSFQAGQQETQYF
TGTGCCAGCAGCTTTCAGGCGGGCCAGCAAGAGACCCAGTACTTC
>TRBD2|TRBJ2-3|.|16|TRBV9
CASSVRTSGMVDTQYF
TGTGCCAGCAGCGTCCGGACTAGCGGGATGGTAGATACGCAGTATTTT
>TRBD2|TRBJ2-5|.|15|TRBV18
CASSPNGGGGETQYF
TGTGCCAGCTCACCGAATGGCGGGGGAGGAGAGACCCAGTACTTC
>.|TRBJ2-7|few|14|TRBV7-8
CASTPGAGPYEQYF
TGTGCCAGCACCCCTGGGGCGGGACCCTACGAGCAGTACTTC
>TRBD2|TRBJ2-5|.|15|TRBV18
CASSPREGEQETQYF
TGTGCCAGCTCCCCCCGGGAGGGAGAACAAGAGACCCAGTACTTC
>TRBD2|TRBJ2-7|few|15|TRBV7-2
CASWHQTSGSYEQYF
TGTGCCAGCTGGCACCAGACTAGCGGGAGTTACGAGCAGTACTTC
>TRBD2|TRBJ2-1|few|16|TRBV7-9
CASSSGLAGTYNEQFF
TGTGCCAGCAGCTCCGGACTAGCGGGTACCTACAATGAGCAGTTCTTC
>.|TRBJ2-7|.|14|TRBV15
CATRFVNGAYEQYF
TGTGCCACCAGATTCGTTAACGGGGCCTACGAGCAGTACTTC
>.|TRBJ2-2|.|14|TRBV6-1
CASRLGGNTGELFF
TGTGCCAGCAGACTGGGGGGGAACACCGGGGAGCTGTTTTTT
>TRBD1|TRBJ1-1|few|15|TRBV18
CASSITGGLNTEAFF
TGTGCCAGCTCAATAACAGGGGGCTTGAACACTGAAGCTTTCTTT
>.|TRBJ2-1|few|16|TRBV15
CATSRDFGSGNNEQFF
TGTGCCACCAGCAGAGATTTTGGGAGTGGGAACAATGAGCAGTTCTTC
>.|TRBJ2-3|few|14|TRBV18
CASSPGRDTDTQYF
TGTGCCAGCTCACCAGGACGGGACACAGATACGCAGTATTTT
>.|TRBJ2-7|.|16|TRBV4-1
CASSPVGAGRSYEQYF
TGCGCCAGCAGCCCCGTTGGGGCAGGCCGCTCCTACGAGCAGTACTTC
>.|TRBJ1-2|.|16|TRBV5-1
CASSLVTRQTNYGYTF
TGCGCCAGCAGCTTGGTAACCAGGCAGACTAACTATGGCTACACCTTC
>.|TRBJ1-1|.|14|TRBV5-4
CATSGWVMNTEAFF
TGTGCCACCTCGGGGTGGGTGATGAACACTGAAGCTTTCTTT
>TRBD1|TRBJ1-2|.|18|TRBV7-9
CASIQRNPGQVLNYGYTF
TGTGCCAGCATACAAAGGAACCCGGGACAGGTCCTTAACTATGGCTACACCTTC
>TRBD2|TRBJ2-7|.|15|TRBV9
CASSVQGLAAYEQYF
TGTGCCAGCAGCGTGCAGGGACTAGCGGCCTACGAGCAGTACTTC
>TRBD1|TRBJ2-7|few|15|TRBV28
CASSSRDRGYYEQYF
TGTGCCAGCAGCTCGAGAGACAGGGGATACTACGAGCAGTACTTC
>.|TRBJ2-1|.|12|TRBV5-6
CASSLGLRGQFF
TGTGCCAGCAGCTTGGGACTAAGAGGGCAGTTCTTC
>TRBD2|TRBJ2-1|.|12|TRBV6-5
CASTKLGGEQFF
TGTGCCAGCACTAAACTCGGGGGGGAGCAGTTCTTC
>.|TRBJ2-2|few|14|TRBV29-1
CSVDPRGNTGELFF
TGCAGCGTTGACCCCAGGGGTAACACCGGGGAGCTGTTTTTT
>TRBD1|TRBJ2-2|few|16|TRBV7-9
CASRTTGPFNTGELFF
TGTGCCAGCAGGACGACAGGGCCTTTTAACACCGGGGAGCTGTTTTTT
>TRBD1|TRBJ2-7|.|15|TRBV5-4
CASSLGTGGPYEQYF
TGTGCCAGCAGCTTGGGGACAGGCGGCCCCTACGAGCAGTACTTC
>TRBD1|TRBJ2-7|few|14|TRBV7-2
CASSSRDRIYEQYF
TGTGCCAGCAGCTCCCGGGACAGAATCTACGAGCAGTACTTC
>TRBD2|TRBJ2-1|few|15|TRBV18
CASSPPGRAYNEQFF
TGTGCCAGCTCACCACCGGGGAGGGCCTACAATGAGCAGTTCTTC
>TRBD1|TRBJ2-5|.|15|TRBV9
CASSPSWTGTETQYF
TGTGCCAGCAGCCCCTCCTGGACAGGGACAGAGACCCAGTACTTC
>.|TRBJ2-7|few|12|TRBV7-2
CASSPWGVEQYF
TGTGCCAGCAGCCCATGGGGCGTCGAGCAGTACTTC
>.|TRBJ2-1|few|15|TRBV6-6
CASSDYVQTYNEQFF
TGTGCCAGCAGTGACTACGTTCAAACATACAATGAGCAGTTCTTC
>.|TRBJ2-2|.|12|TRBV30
CAWSVLTGELFF
TGTGCCTGGAGTGTACTAACCGGGGAGCTGTTTTTT
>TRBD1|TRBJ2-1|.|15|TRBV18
CASSFRDSLNNEQFF
TGTGCCAGCTCATTCCGGGACAGTCTAAACAATGAGCAGTTCTTC
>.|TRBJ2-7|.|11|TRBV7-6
CASSSRYEQYF
TGTGCCAGCAGCTCCCGGTACGAGCAGTACTTC
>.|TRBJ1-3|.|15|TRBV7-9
CASSSGQNSGNTIYF
TGTGCCAGCAGTTCAGGACAGAACTCTGGAAACACCATATATTTT
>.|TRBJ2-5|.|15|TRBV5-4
CASSEGTRSRGEQYF
TGTGCCAGCAGCGAAGGGACTCGTTCCCGTGGGGAGCAGTACTTC
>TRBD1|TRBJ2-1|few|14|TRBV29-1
CSGQMDRIYNEQFF
TGCAGCGGACAAATGGACAGGATCTACAATGAGCAGTTCTTC
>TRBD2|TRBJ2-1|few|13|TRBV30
CACATAGGHEQFF
TGTGCCTGTGCCACGGCGGGAGGTCATGAGCAGTTCTTC
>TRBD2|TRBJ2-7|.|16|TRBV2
CASYGTSGSGSYEQYF
TGTGCCAGCTATGGGACTAGCGGGAGTGGATCCTACGAGCAGTACTTC